The 27 T cell receptor beta chains reported below all come from one sample, sequenced in a study of T cell responses to AZD1222 COVID-19 vaccine. Assay: immunoSEQ multiplex PCR; the TCRdb copy retains only in-frame clones and omits some. The sample yields 130,000 to 150,000 clones, 85% to 95% seen once. The material sequenced was peripheral blood, taken on day 0 of AZD1222 vaccination. The receptors derive from an adult in good health.

The V and J genes are TRBV5-4 and TRBJ1-1; 7 bases fit TRBD1. CDR1 is SGHNT, CDR2 YYREEE, per germline (reference sequence). This CDR3 is 15 amino acids long. With 0 bases clipped from V and 0 bases from J, the junction kept 2 bases outside the gene matches. Written as DNA, the CDR3 is TGTGCCAGCAGCTTGGCAGGGGGTATGAACACTGAAGCTTTCTTT. Its protein is CASSLAGGMNTEAFF.

DNA of the CDR3: TGTGCCAGCTCACCTAGGGGCTCAGATACGCAGTATTTT. It encodes CASSPRGSDTQYF. The V call is TRBV18, the J call TRBJ2-3; maybe TRBD1 (5 bases). V lost 3 bases and J lost 4, with 8 bases in between. CDR3 size: 13 residues. Germline CDR1 KGHSH, CDR2 LQKENI.

The CDR3 loop is CASTLGENYGYTF. In DNA form, the CDR3 reads TGTGCCAGTACCCTGGGGGAGAACTATGGCTACACCTTC. The J gene is TRBJ1-2, the V gene TRBV19, with a tentative D call TRBD1 (5 bases). Germline CDR1 reads LNHDA; CDR2 reads SQIVND (reference sequence). The ends were cut back, 7 bases at V and 2 bases at J, with 11 bases in the middle. The CDR3 contains 13 residues.

V usage is TRBV2 and J usage is TRBJ2-3; D possibly matches TRBD1 or TRBD2 (7 bases each). V was shortened by 7 bases and J by 0 bases, with 17 bases between the two germline ends. The germline V gene encodes CDR1 SNHLY and CDR2 FYNNEI. CDR3 size: 16 residues. The CDR3 here is CASNRLAGGSTDTQYF. CDR3 nucleotides: TGTGCCAGCAACCGACTAGCAGGGGGGAGCACAGATACGCAGTATTTT.

This sequence joins TRBV5-6 and TRBJ1-6; no clear D. The CDR3 contains 11 residues. Germline V gene sequence: CDR1 SGHDT, CDR2 YYEEEE. The V end lost 2 bases, the J end lost 12 bases, and 6 bases lay between the germline ends. The CDR3 region has the DNA TGTGCCAGCAGCTTCGAGGGACCCCTCCACTTT. Translating it yields CASSFEGPLHF.

The chain employs TRBV5-1 and TRBJ2-6, with D unclear. The CDR3 runs to 16 residues. CDR1 and CDR2 (germline): SGHRS, YFSETQ. The V gene lost 1 base and the J gene lost 2 bases, with 10 bases spanning the gap. This CDR3 reads CASSLISGPGANVLTF. For the CDR3, the DNA is TGCGCCAGCAGCTTGATATCTGGGCCTGGGGCCAACGTCCTGACTTTC.

This clone was observed a single time. This sequence joins TRBV15 and TRBJ1-3, with 7 nucleotides matching TRBD1. Germline-derived CDR1 and CDR2 are LNHNV and YYDKDF (reference sequence). Trimming removed 3 bases from V and 2 bases from J; junction bases left unmatched: 4. CDR3 length: 15 amino acids. CDR3 in DNA: TGTGCCACCAGCAGGGCTACAGGGGCTGGAAACACCATATATTTT. It specifies CATSRATGAGNTIYF.

The rearrangement links TRBV6-5 to TRBJ1-2; D not resolved. Trimming pared 11 bases from V and 7 bases from J, leaving 17 bases between. CDR1 is MNHEY, CDR2 SVGAGI, per germline. The CDR3 has 12 amino acids. The CDR3 loop reads CASKRIWGGYTF. The CDR3 DNA is TGTGCCTCTAAGCGGATTTGGGGTGGCTACACCTTC.

This clone was recorded a few times. V usage is TRBV7-2 and J usage is TRBJ1-5; D call uncertain. With 5 bases removed from V and 1 base from J, the gap between germline ends came to 12 bases. CDR1 SGHTA and CDR2 FQGNSA come from the germline V gene. CDR3 length: 15 residues. The chain's CDR3 is CASSPRERSNQPQHF. DNA of the CDR3: TGTGCCAGCAGCCCTAGGGAAAGGAGCAATCAGCCCCAGCATTTT.

This rearrangement joins TRBV19 to TRBJ2-1, with TRBD1 identical over 9 bases. Trimming removed 3 bases from V and 6 bases from J; junction bases left unmatched: 9. The V gene's germline CDR1 is LNHDA and CDR2 SQIVND (reference sequence). The CDR3 covers 16 residues. The chain's CDR3 is CASSMRTGDAFNEQFF. The CDR3 coding sequence is TGTGCCAGTAGTATGCGGACAGGGGACGCCTTCAATGAGCAGTTCTTC.

J is TRBJ1-2 and V is TRBV10-3; perhaps TRBD1 as D (5 bases). V was shortened by 6 bases and J by 4 bases, with 21 bases between the two germline ends. From germline, CDR1 is ENHRY and CDR2 SYGVKD. CDR3 length equals 16 residues. The CDR3 sequence: CAIRAGDGRSPYGYTF. DNA for the CDR3: TGTGCCATCAGGGCTGGGGACGGACGATCCCCCTATGGCTACACCTTC.

The rearrangement links TRBV5-1 to TRBJ1-2, with no clear D. The germline gives CDR1 SGHRS, CDR2 YFSETQ. The ends were cut back, 3 bases at V and 2 bases at J, with 11 bases in the middle. This CDR3 is 14 amino acids long. CDR3 loop: CASSSQQSNYGYTF. CDR3 in DNA: TGCGCCAGCAGCTCGCAACAGTCCAACTATGGCTACACCTTC.

This rearrangement joins TRBV4-1 to TRBJ1-6, with 10 bases fitting TRBD1. Per germline, CDR1 MGHRA and CDR2 YSYEKL. Trimming took 1 base from V and 7 from J; bases not matched to a gene: 7. The CDR3 length is 17 residues. CDR3 DNA sequence: TGCGCCAGCAGCCAAGGCCGACAGGGGGCTCGGAATTCACCCCTCCACTTT. It yields the protein CASSQGRQGARNSPLHF.

The chain recombines TRBV7-8 with TRBJ2-7; 14 positions match TRBD2. Looked up from germline, CDR1 is SGHVS and CDR2 is FQNEAQ. V dropped 5 bases and J dropped 4; count of bases not matched to a gene: 4. The CDR3 is 15 residues long. CDR3 in amino acids: CASSRTSGRRYEQYF. The CDR3 coding sequence is TGTGCCAGCAGCAGGACTAGCGGGAGGCGGTACGAGCAGTACTTC.

The chain is built from TRBV3-1 (or the pseudogene TRBV3-2) and TRBJ1-4, with TRBD1 as a possible D gene (6 bases). This CDR3 is built from 15 residues. The germline V gene encodes CDR1 LGHDT and CDR2 YNNKEL (reference sequence). V gave up 5 bases and J gave up 5 bases, with 15 bases separating them. CDR3: CASSNGQNRNEKLFF. Written as DNA, the CDR3 is TGTGCCAGCAGCAACGGACAGAACAGGAATGAAAAACTGTTTTTT.

V is TRBV4-2 and J is TRBJ2-7, with D uncertain. V was clipped by 0 bases and J by 5 bases, with 8 bases between them. Germline V gives CDR1 LGHNA, CDR2 YNFKEQ. The CDR3 is 13 amino acids. As DNA, the CDR3 is TGTGCCAGCAGCCAAGACGGGTACGACGAGCAGTACTTC. It is translated as CASSQDGYDEQYF.

This clone is labeled as medium-sized. This chain joins TRBV6-1 and TRBJ2-5, with 10 bases fitting TRBD2. CDR1 and CDR2 (germline): MNHNS, SASEGT. The CDR3 has 15 residues. V was pared by 1 base and J by 2 bases, with 1 base of the junction left unmatched. For the CDR3, the DNA is TGTGCCAGCAGTGAAGAAGCGGGGGGGCAAGAGACCCAGTACTTC. It codes for CASSEEAGGQETQYF.

This chain joins TRBV3-1 (or the pseudogene TRBV3-2) and TRBJ1-2, with 9 bases matching TRBD1. With 7 bases clipped from V and 6 bases from J, the junction kept 6 bases outside the gene matches. This CDR3 contains 13 residues. CDR1 is LGHDT and CDR2 is YNNKEL in the germline V gene (reference sequence). The CDR3 DNA sequence: TGTGCCAGCAACCCCGGGACAGGGAATGGCTACACCTTC. It codes for CASNPGTGNGYTF.

The DNA of the CDR3 is TGTGCCAGCAGCGAGACAGCGATTAATGAAAAACTGTTTTTT. It codes for CASSETAINEKLFF. The chain links TRBV9 to TRBJ1-4; D may be TRBD1 (5 bases). The germline CDR1 and CDR2 sequences are SGDLS and YYNGEE. CDR3 length equals 14 residues. Trimming removed 3 bases at V and 4 bases at J, with 10 bases between.

The chain joins TRBV29-1 to TRBJ1-5; no clear D gene. The CDR3 runs to 15 residues. Germline V gene sequence: CDR1 SQVTM, CDR2 ANQGSEA. Trimming stripped 0 bases from V and 0 bases from J, with 9 bases between. This chain's CDR3 is CSVEEPRYSNQPQHF. The CDR3 nucleotides are TGCAGCGTTGAAGAGCCCAGGTATAGCAATCAGCCCCAGCATTTT.

The CDR3 DNA reads as TGTGCCATCAGCCGGGACCGTTTCTACGAGCAGTACTTC. This encodes CAISRDRFYEQYF. The chain employs TRBV10-3 and TRBJ2-7; TRBD1 or TRBD2 may be the D gene (5 bases each). With 6 bases removed from V and 3 bases from J, the gap between germline ends came to 12 bases. The length of the CDR3 is 13 residues. Germline CDR1 is ENHRY and CDR2 is SYGVKD.

V is TRBV6-5 and J is TRBJ2-5, with TRBD1 as a possible D gene (6 bases). The ends were cut back, 6 bases at V and 0 bases at J, with 14 bases in the middle. Germline assignment: CDR1 MNHEY and CDR2 SVGAGI. The CDR3 contains 15 residues. CDR3 in amino acids: CASSPETGHQETQYF. DNA for the CDR3: TGTGCCAGCAGCCCAGAGACAGGCCACCAAGAGACCCAGTACTTC.

This chain uses TRBV10-3 with TRBJ2-3, with 11 bases fitting TRBD2. The CDR3 totals 15 residues. Germline V CDR1 and CDR2: ENHRY, SYGVKD. Germline trimming cut 3 bases from V and 5 bases from J; bases unmatched to any gene: 4. CDR3 loop: CAISEGLAGGDTQYF. As DNA, the CDR3 is TGTGCCATCAGTGAAGGTCTAGCGGGAGGAGATACGCAGTATTTT.

This clone was detected once. This chain links TRBV5-5 with TRBJ2-2; no clear D gene. The V end lost 0 bases, the J end lost 6 bases, and 9 bases lay between the germline ends. The CDR3 is made up of 14 amino acids. The germline gives CDR1 SGHKS, CDR2 YYEKEE (reference sequence). CDR3 coding DNA: TGTGCCAGCAGCTTGGCCCCCGGATCCGGGGAGCTGTTTTTT. Translated: CASSLAPGSGELFF. Complete variable domain (other parts from reference TRBV5-5 and TRBJ2-2): DAGVTQSPTHLIKTRGQQVTLRCSPISGHKSVSWYQQVLGQGPQFIFQYYEKEERGRGNFPDRFSARQFPNYSSELNVNALLLGDSALYLCASSLAPGSGELFFGEGSRLTVL.

This chain connects TRBV2 to TRBJ1-2, with 7 bases lining up with TRBD1. V lost 4 bases, J lost 3 bases, and 8 bases stayed unmatched. The CDR3 is 15 amino acids. Germline CDR1 reads SNHLY; CDR2 reads FYNNEI. This CDR3 is CASSGEHRGDYGYTF. The CDR3 DNA is TGTGCCAGCAGTGGGGAACACAGGGGAGACTATGGCTACACCTTC.

The CDR3 region has the DNA TGTGCCAGTAGTACCCGTGCCGAAAAACTGTTTTTT. Protein product: CASSTRAEKLFF. The V and J genes are TRBV19 and TRBJ1-4; no clear D. CDR1 is LNHDA and CDR2 is SQIVND in the germline V gene (reference sequence). With 4 bases removed from V and 8 bases from J, the gap between germline ends came to 8 bases. There are 12 residues in the CDR3.

A single count supports this clone. The V and J genes are TRBV7-3 and TRBJ1-1; TRBD1 matches at 8 bases. The CDR3 is 15 residues long. Germline V gives CDR1 SGHTA, CDR2 FQGTGA. The ends lost 2 bases at V and 5 bases at J; junction bases unmatched: 7. The CDR3 nucleotides are TGTGCCAGCAGCTTATCGACAGGGGACGAGACTGAAGCTTTCTTT. This translates into CASSLSTGDETEAFF.